Below, one TCR beta chain is given with its context. This sample was included in a study of T cell changes during pregnancy in multiple sclerosis. Method: immunoSEQ multiplex PCR; TCRdb's copy keeps in-frame clones and lacks some. Of 50,000 to 60,000 clones listed, roughly nine tenths were seen once; the top ten hold about 0.8%. CDR3 length: 15 residues. Germline V gives CDR1 SGHNT, CDR2 YENEEA. Trimming removed 5 bases at V and 1 base at J, with 15 bases between. The source was CD4+ T cells from peripheral blood mononuclear cells, collected in the first trimester of pregnancy. The genes are TRBV11-3 and TRBJ2-7, with a possible D match to TRBD1 (5 bases). The TCR comes from a female donor with multiple sclerosis, enrolled in a pregnancy study. The CDR3 nucleotides read TGTGCCAGCAGCCTACGCACAGGAGCTTCCTACGAGCAGTACTTC. Its protein product is CASSLRTGASYEQYF.